The 20 T cell receptor beta chains in this list originate from one sample, sequenced in a study of blood T cell repertoires in COVID-19. Method: immunoSEQ multiplex PCR; TCRdb's copy keeps in-frame clones and lacks some. In the table there are approximately 140,000 clones, about 80% of which are singletons. Sequencing was carried out using PBMCs or T cells enriched from blood (not recorded which). These TCRs come from a man aged 35 to 55 with acute COVID-19.

The rearrangement uses TRBV25-1 and TRBJ2-7; weak D call: TRBD2 (5 bases). This CDR3 region has 11 residues. V was pared by 4 bases and J by 7 bases, with 8 bases between. The germline gives CDR1 MGHDK, CDR2 SYGVNS. The CDR3 sequence is CASSGPGEQYF. The CDR3, as DNA: TGTGCCAGCAGTGGTCCGGGGGAGCAGTACTTC.

The chain employs TRBV6-5 and TRBJ1-2, with 10 bases matching TRBD1. This CDR3 contains 14 residues. V shed 5 bases, J shed 8 bases, and the junction held 8 bases outside the gene matches. The germline V gene has CDR1 MNHEY and CDR2 SVGAGI. The CDR3 region is CASSRRTGGAGYTF. DNA of the CDR3: TGTGCCAGCAGTAGACGGACAGGGGGGGCAGGCTACACCTTC.

This sequence joins TRBV2 and TRBJ2-3; 8 bases are shared with TRBD1. CDR1 and CDR2 from the germline V gene are SNHLY and FYNNEI. The V and J ends lost 6 bases and 2 bases, in that order; junction bases with no gene match: 7. The CDR3 length is 15 residues. The CDR3 protein is CASSVGQGNTDTQYF. The CDR3 bases are TGTGCCAGCAGCGTCGGACAGGGCAACACAGATACGCAGTATTTT.

This chain joins TRBV27 and TRBJ2-1; TRBD2 agrees at 7 bases. Trimming took 8 bases from V and 2 from J; bases not matched to a gene: 6. CDR1 is MNHEY and CDR2 is SMNVEV in the germline V gene (reference sequence). The length of the CDR3 is 14 residues. CDR3 residues: CASGQAGTYNEQFF. The CDR3 DNA reads TGTGCCAGCGGGCAAGCGGGGACCTACAATGAGCAGTTCTTC.

The chain carries TRBV25-1 and TRBJ2-7, with D possibly being TRBD1 (6 bases). V dropped 5 bases and J dropped 0 bases, with 14 bases sitting between them. Germline CDR1 is MGHDK and CDR2 is SYGVNS. The CDR3 has 15 residues. In nucleotides, the CDR3 is TGTGCCAGCAGTACCCCAGGACAGATCTCCTACGAGCAGTACTTC. This codes for CASSTPGQISYEQYF.

V usage is TRBV3-1 (or the pseudogene TRBV3-2) and J usage is TRBJ1-5; maybe TRBD1 (5 bases). The CDR3 covers 16 residues. The V gene's germline CDR1 is LGHDT and CDR2 YNNKEL (reference sequence). V dropped 5 bases and J dropped 8 bases, with 22 bases sitting between them. The CDR3 loop reads CASSDATEGALEPQHF. CDR3 nucleotides: TGTGCCAGCAGCGACGCGACAGAAGGGGCCCTGGAGCCCCAGCATTTT.

This clone was found once. The rearrangement uses TRBV29-1 and TRBJ2-7; 7 positions agree with TRBD1. Germline lookup yields CDR1 SQVTM and CDR2 ANQGSEA. The CDR3 runs 13 residues. The J segment lost 4 bases and the V segment lost 4 bases, leaving 7 bases of the junction unmatched. Here the CDR3 DNA reads TGCAGCGTTGGGCAGGGGGTCGCTTACGAGCAGTACTTC. Residues: CSVGQGVAYEQYF.

The chain combines TRBV21-1 with TRBJ2-6; the D call in the table, TRBD1, was not verified against the DNA. TRBV21-1 corresponds to a pseudogene. The CDR3 runs 19 residues. CDR3 nucleotide sequence: TGTGCCAGCAGCCAAGGGAGGACGCAGGGGAAGTCTGGGGCCAACGTCCTGACTTTC. Amino acids: CASSQGRTQGKSGANVLTF.

This clone has a single count. Within the sample, other DNA sequences also encode this same CDR3. V usage is TRBV7-2 and J usage is TRBJ1-2; D is possibly TRBD1 (6 bases). CDR1 SGHTA and CDR2 FQGNSA come from the germline V gene. The V end lost 3 bases, the J end lost 2 bases, and 10 bases lay between the germline ends. The CDR3 length is 14 residues. The CDR3 here is CASSLAGTNYGYTF. For the CDR3, the DNA is TGTGCCAGCAGCTTGGCAGGGACAAACTATGGCTACACCTTC.

This sequence joins TRBV28 and TRBJ1-5, with 10 positions matching TRBD1. The length of the CDR3 is 17 residues. In germline, CDR1 is MDHEN, CDR2 SYDVKM. Trimming removed 8 bases from V and 0 bases from J; junction bases left unmatched: 10. CDR3 nucleotides: TGTGCCAGCTACCCGGGACAGGGGTTATATAGCAATCAGCCCCAGCATTTT. As protein: CASYPGQGLYSNQPQHF.

V gene TRBV4-2 combines with J gene TRBJ2-7; TRBD2 matches 13 bases. The CDR3 runs to 17 residues. The germline CDR1 and CDR2 sequences are LGHNA and YNFKEQ. V was clipped by 3 bases and J by 3 bases; unmatched bases: 8. CDR3 loop: CASSQGLAGPLNYEQYF. CDR3 DNA: TGTGCCAGCAGCCAGGGACTAGCGGGGCCCCTCAACTACGAGCAGTACTTC.

The rearrangement links TRBV6-1 to TRBJ1-2; D might be TRBD1 (5 bases). CDR3 length: 14 amino acids. V lost 0 bases to trimming and J lost 4 bases, with 9 bases between them. Per the germline V gene, CDR1 is MNHNS and CDR2 is SASEGT. The CDR3 loop is CASSEAVQVYGYTF. The CDR3 region has the DNA TGTGCCAGCAGTGAAGCGGTACAGGTCTATGGCTACACCTTC.

The rearrangement links TRBV11-3 to TRBJ2-2, with 8 positions matching TRBD2. The CDR3 has 16 amino acids. Germline-derived CDR1 and CDR2 are SGHNT and YENEEA. V trimming: 4 bases; J trimming: 2 bases; junction bases outside the gene matches: 6. CDR3 sequence (DNA): TGTGCCAGCAGCTCCGGGACTAGTCTTAACACCGGGGAGCTGTTTTTT. Its protein product is CASSSGTSLNTGELFF.

V usage is TRBV11-3 and J usage is TRBJ2-7; 11 positions agree with TRBD2. J was trimmed by 3 bases and V by 5 bases; bases with no gene match: 6. There are 15 residues in the CDR3. Germline V gene data show CDR1 as SGHNT and CDR2 as YENEEA. CDR3 nucleotides: TGTGCCAGCAGCCCTGGGACTAGCGGAGTCTACGAGCAGTACTTC. It codes for CASSPGTSGVYEQYF.

The rearrangement links TRBV20-1 to TRBJ1-6; D is ambiguous. The germline V gene has CDR1 DFQATT and CDR2 SNEGSKA (reference sequence). The CDR3 totals 13 residues. V dropped 3 bases and J dropped 7 bases, with 10 bases sitting between them. In DNA form, the CDR3 reads TGCAGTGCTAGTCCGGGAAGGAATTCACCCCTCCACTTT. It encodes CSASPGRNSPLHF.

This chain links TRBV5-3 with TRBJ1-1, with D unresolved. TRBV5-3 is reported as an ORF; its role is uncertain. The CDR3 loop spans 14 amino acids. V dropped 0 bases and J dropped 0 bases, with 6 bases sitting between them. The CDR3, as DNA: TGTGCCAGAAGCTTGGGGCGGATGAACACTGAAGCTTTCTTT. This translates into CARSLGRMNTEAFF.

This chain's CDR3 is CASSLYQGPDNQPQHF. The CDR3 nucleotides read TGTGCCAGCAGCTTGTACCAGGGTCCGGACAATCAGCCCCAGCATTTT. This rearrangement joins TRBV5-6 to TRBJ1-5; TRBD1 is a possible D gene (5 bases). Germline values: CDR1 SGHDT, CDR2 YYEEEE. Trimming stripped 1 base from V and 3 bases from J, with 14 bases between. This CDR3 comprises 16 residues.

The chain couples TRBV28 to TRBJ1-1; 7 bases line up with TRBD1. The CDR3 has 15 amino acids. Trimming at V came to 2 bases and at J to 2 bases, leaving 5 bases not matched to a gene. Germline-derived CDR1 and CDR2 are MDHEN and SYDVKM. The CDR3 sequence: CASSLGGGVNTEAFF. DNA for the CDR3: TGTGCCAGCAGTTTAGGAGGGGGCGTAAACACTGAAGCTTTCTTT.

This clone came up a few times. This chain joins TRBV7-8 and TRBJ1-2; TRBD1 might be the D (5 bases). In germline, CDR1 is SGHVS, CDR2 FQNEAQ. This CDR3 region has 15 residues. With 7 bases removed from V and 8 bases from J, the gap between germline ends came to 23 bases. CDR3 sequence (DNA): TGTGCCAGCACGCCATTATTTAGCAGGGTTGGCGGCTACACCTTC. The encoded protein is CASTPLFSRVGGYTF.

V and J are TRBV5-1 and TRBJ1-1; TRBD1 might be the D (6 bases). The germline gives CDR1 SGHRS, CDR2 YFSETQ. CDR3 length equals 17 residues. With 2 bases removed from V and 0 bases from J, the gap between germline ends came to 17 bases. CDR3 amino acids: CASSFSQQGTLNTEAFF. In DNA, the CDR3 is TGCGCCAGCAGCTTTTCCCAGCAGGGGACACTGAACACTGAAGCTTTCTTT.